This T cell receptor beta chain came from a study of blood T cell repertoires in COVID-19. Study context: Sources were T cells, B-cell-depleted T cells, or PBMCs; the material itself was cDNA or gDNA.

Repertoires were generated with immunoSEQ multiplex PCR, while TCRdb's copy carries only in-frame clones and drops some. The sample lists roughly 300,000 clones, approximately 86% seen once, with approximately 4.6% in the top ten. V lost 5 bases and J 0 bases, leaving 6 bases between the germline ends. Germline CDR1 reads SQVTM; CDR2 reads ANQGSEA. The CDR3 is 12 residues long. The chain recombines TRBV29-1 with TRBJ2-3; no clear D. This receptor was taken from a woman aged 40 to 50 with acute COVID-19. Sequencing was done on a sample of PBMCs or T cells enriched from blood (not recorded which). CDR3 in DNA: TGCAGCGTTCCGGTGAGCACAGATACGCAGTATTTT. Protein product: CSVPVSTDTQYF.